This T cell receptor (beta chain) was observed in a study of cytomegalovirus exposure and HLA in healthy donors. Vbeta (60) and Jbeta (13) primers were used in the PCR. The table came from immunoSEQ multiplex PCR; TCRdb's copy has only in-frame clones and leaves some out. The sample shows roughly 230,000 clones, around 83% of them seen only once. Points on this clone: Its antigen is unknown.

Study-wide findings and caveats: Previous analysis showed most TCR beta V segments were productive about 90% or about 30% of the time. A later analysis linked a missense DCLRE1C variant to TCR beta V- and J-gene trimming.

CDR1 is SGHDT, CDR2 YYEEEE, per germline. The CDR3 totals 14 residues. The V end was cut by 3 bases, the J end by 7 bases, with 14 bases between. The sequencing sample was made of PBMCs. This TCR was recovered from a girl aged 2-10 years in good health and CMV-seronegative. J is TRBJ1-5 and V is TRBV5-6; a weak D match, TRBD1 (6 bases). For the CDR3, the DNA is TGTGCCAGCAGCTGGGGCAGGGGTCTGCAGCCCCAGCATTTT. This codes for CASSWGRGLQPQHF.